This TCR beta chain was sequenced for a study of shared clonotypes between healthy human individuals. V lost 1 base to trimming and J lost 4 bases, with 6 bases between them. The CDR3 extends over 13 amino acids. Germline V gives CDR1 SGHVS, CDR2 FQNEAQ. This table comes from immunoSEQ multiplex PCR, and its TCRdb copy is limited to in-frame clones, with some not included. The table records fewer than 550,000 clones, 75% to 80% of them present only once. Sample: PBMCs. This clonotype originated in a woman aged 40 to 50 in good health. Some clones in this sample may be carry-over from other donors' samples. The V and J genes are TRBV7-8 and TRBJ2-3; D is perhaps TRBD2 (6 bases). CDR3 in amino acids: CASSLGGADTQYF. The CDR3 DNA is TGTGCCAGCAGCTTAGGGGGGGCAGATACGCAGTATTTT.